This T cell receptor (beta chain) was recorded in a study of human T cells and chemical hapten exposure. The ends were cut back, 6 bases at V and 7 bases at J, with 9 bases in the middle. The CDR3 has 11 residues. In the authors' methods: Between about 20,000 and 690,600 TCRs appeared in each sample, and the median stood at about 100,000. One entry per CDR3 protein, called by TCRdb with MiXCR from the RACE reads. These V and J calls originate from TCRdb's pipeline instead of the authors' own analysis. Of 50,000 to 65,000 distinct CDR3 sequences in the sample, around 11% were seen once. There are many counts of this clonotype. Time point in this sample: pre-sensitization, week 0. The treatment was: therapeutic diphenylcyclopropenone sensitization with weekly scalp DPC. Alopecia patients, 18 to 70 years old and DPC-suitable, served as donors.

The chain combines TRBV12-3 or TRBV12-4 with TRBJ2-5, with D unclear. The sample here was whole blood, taken in connection with sensitization to the hapten diphenylcyclopropenone (DPC). This receptor was taken from a woman aged 40-49 years with alopecia areata. Some clones in this sample may be carry-over from other donors' samples. CDR3 sequence reads: CASSSQRTQYF. CDR3 sequence (DNA): TGTGCCAGCAGCTCCCAAAGGACCCAGTACTTC.